This T cell receptor (beta chain) derives from a study of shared clonotypes between healthy human individuals. Measured with immunoSEQ multiplex PCR; TCRdb has only the in-frame clones, and not every one. The sample holds about 2.4 million clones, 90% to 95% seen once. This CDR3 is 16 amino acids long. Trimming stripped 3 bases from V and 0 bases from J, with 12 bases between. The germline V gene encodes CDR1 LNHDA and CDR2 SQIVND (reference sequence). Healthy HIV-negative adults with no recent acute infections or vaccinations were recruited as donors. Sample: naive CD4+ T cells from PBMCs. Subset indicated: CD45RA+ positively selected. The chain uses TRBV19 and TRBJ1-5; maybe TRBD1 (6 bases). The sequence derives from a man between 18 and 29 years old in good health. Some clones in this sample may be carry-over from other donors' samples. CDR3: CASSILGGPSNQPQHF. The CDR3 DNA reads TGTGCCAGTAGTATTCTGGGGGGGCCTAGCAATCAGCCCCAGCATTTT.